These 17 T cell receptor beta chains were sequenced from one sample in a study of blood T cell repertoires in COVID-19 (dated by TCRdb to 2018 to 2020). The protocol used for the library was the immunoSEQ multiplex PCR assay. Drawn from immuneACCESS, this table holds only the in-frame rearrangements with V and J called that TCRdb kept. Clones are partly lost; checked studies trace under half to an unresolved V gene and leave the rest unexplained. The sample data list tens of thousands of clones, and roughly 86% of these were observed just once. The ten largest clones take up around 7% of the sample. Sequenced sample: peripheral blood. Receptors were obtained from a human donor with acute or convalescent COVID-19. The donor label of this sample is uncertain.

This clone was seen just once. V usage is TRBV5-6 and J usage is TRBJ2-7; maybe TRBD2 (7 bases). CDR1 and CDR2 from the germline V gene are SGHDT and YYEEEE. Trimming took off 4 bases at V and 9 bases at J, with 14 bases between the two ends. This CDR3 contains 12 residues. CDR3 DNA: TGTGCCAGCAGCCCTGGGGGGGCCCGGCAGTACTTC. This translates into CASSPGGARQYF.

This clone was observed once. The gene calls are TRBV24-1 and TRBJ2-1; 12 nucleotides agree with TRBD1. V lost 8 bases to trimming and J lost 3 bases; unmatched junction nucleotides: 13. CDR3 length equals 18 residues. Germline CDR1 KGHDR, CDR2 SFDVKD. In DNA form, the CDR3 reads TGTGCCACCAAGGGGACAGGGGGCACCTCATCCCACTACAATGAGCAGTTCTTC. This encodes CATKGTGGTSSHYNEQFF.

This clone showed up just a few times. The chain uses TRBV28 and TRBJ1-6, with D unresolved. The CDR3 runs to 14 residues. Germline loops: CDR1 MDHEN, CDR2 SYDVKM. Trimming shortened V by 4 bases and J by 7 bases, and 11 bases separated the two germline ends. The CDR3 loop reads CASSSGRANSPLHF. As DNA, the CDR3 is TGTGCCAGCAGTTCCGGGAGGGCGAATTCACCCCTCCACTTT.

This chain uses TRBV25-1 with TRBJ1-1; perhaps TRBD1 as D (5 bases). In germline, CDR1 is MGHDK, CDR2 SYGVNS. The CDR3 sequence is 14 residues long. V was shortened by 7 bases and J by 0 bases, with 12 bases between the two germline ends. DNA for the CDR3: TGTGCCAGCATGGGTGACAGAATGAACACTGAAGCTTTCTTT. Translation: CASMGDRMNTEAFF.

The V call is TRBV19, the J call TRBJ1-1; 9 bases are a match to TRBD1. The CDR3 runs 14 residues. The trim removed 7 bases at V and 5 bases at J, leaving 8 bases unmatched. Germline V gene sequence: CDR1 LNHDA, CDR2 SQIVND (reference sequence). CDR3 DNA sequence: TGTGCCAGTATAAGGACAGGGGAGAAGACTGAAGCTTTCTTT. Its translation: CASIRTGEKTEAFF.

The V call is TRBV7-3, the J call TRBJ1-1, with D unresolved. V was shortened by 4 bases and J by 2 bases, with 8 bases between the two germline ends. This CDR3 comprises 13 residues. The V gene's germline CDR1 is SGHTA and CDR2 FQGTGA. CDR3: CASSSGPNTEAFF. CDR3 bases: TGTGCCAGCAGCTCTGGGCCTAACACTGAAGCTTTCTTT.

The CDR3 here is CASRRTSTDTQYF. DNA for the CDR3: TGTGCCAGCAGACGGACTAGCACAGATACGCAGTATTTT. The chain has TRBV12-3 or TRBV12-4 and TRBJ2-3; D may be TRBD2 (5 bases). The V and J ends lost 6 bases and 0 bases respectively, with 7 bases between them. The CDR3 length is 13 residues.

This clone was seen a handful of times. The chain joins TRBV3-1 (or the pseudogene TRBV3-2) to TRBJ1-3; 7 bases fit TRBD1. The length of the CDR3 is 15 residues. Germline CDR1 is LGHDT and CDR2 is YNNKEL (reference sequence). Trimming at V came to 4 bases and at J to 2 bases, leaving 5 bases not matched to a gene. For the CDR3, the DNA is TGTGCCAGCAGCCCCGGAGGGGGCGCTGGAAACACCATATATTTT. This sequence encodes CASSPGGGAGNTIYF.

The chain employs TRBV3-1 (or the pseudogene TRBV3-2) and TRBJ2-7; D perhaps matches TRBD2 (6 bases). The CDR3 covers 13 residues. Trimming left V 1 base short and J 3 bases short, with 7 bases between. Germline V gene lookup returns CDR1 LGHDT and CDR2 YNNKEL (reference sequence). In DNA, the CDR3 is TGTGCCAGCAGCCAAGGGGGGGTCTACGAGCAGTACTTC. It is translated as CASSQGGVYEQYF.

V and J are TRBV5-1 and TRBJ2-7, with 8 bases that match TRBD1. The germline V gene has CDR1 SGHRS and CDR2 YFSETQ. The CDR3 is 16 amino acids. The ends lost 0 bases at V and 0 bases at J; junction bases unmatched: 5. The chain's CDR3 is CASSLDGQGSSYEQYF. The CDR3 DNA reads as TGCGCCAGCAGCTTGGATGGACAGGGCAGCTCCTACGAGCAGTACTTC.

This chain links TRBV6-5 with TRBJ1-2; 7 nucleotides match TRBD1. The junction had 13 bases not matched to a gene; V was cut back by 5 bases and J by 7 bases. There are 15 residues in the CDR3. Germline-derived CDR1 and CDR2 are MNHEY and SVGAGI. CDR3 sequence (DNA): TGTGCCAGCAGTAGGGACCTAGGGACAGCCGGTGGCTACACCTTC. Translated, it gives CASSRDLGTAGGYTF.

The genes are TRBV4-2 and TRBJ2-7; 9 bases are a match to TRBD1. J gave up 2 bases and V 1 base, and 12 bases lay outside the gene matches. Germline CDR1 reads LGHNA; CDR2 reads YNFKEQ. The CDR3 is 18 residues long. This CDR3 reads CASSQVHRGQGGAYEQYF. As DNA, the CDR3 is TGTGCCAGCAGCCAAGTTCACCGGGGACAGGGAGGCGCCTACGAGCAGTACTTC.

V and J are TRBV13 and TRBJ2-5; 9 bases map to TRBD2. Germline V gives CDR1 PRHDT, CDR2 FYEKMQ (reference sequence). CDR3 length equals 16 residues. Trimming removed 2 bases from V and 2 bases from J; junction bases left unmatched: 6. CDR3 sequence reads: CASSLSLAGWQETQYF. Written as DNA, the CDR3 is TGTGCCAGCAGCTTAAGTCTAGCGGGGTGGCAAGAGACCCAGTACTTC.

The chain combines TRBV7-9 with TRBJ2-7, with 8 nucleotides matching TRBD1. J gave up 2 bases and V 1 base, and 4 bases lay outside the gene matches. The CDR3 runs 15 residues. Germline values: CDR1 SEHNR, CDR2 FQNEAQ (reference sequence). The CDR3 protein is CASSLGGQVTYEQYF. The CDR3 bases are TGTGCCAGCAGCTTAGGGGGACAGGTAACCTACGAGCAGTACTTC.

The J gene is TRBJ2-3, the V gene TRBV10-3, with 9 bases identical to TRBD1. V was clipped by 6 bases and J by 2 bases; unmatched bases: 6. The CDR3 runs 15 residues. Germline V gene lookup returns CDR1 ENHRY and CDR2 SYGVKD. The CDR3 bases are TGTGCCATCAGAACAGGGGGCCCTGTCACAGATACGCAGTATTTT. Its protein is CAIRTGGPVTDTQYF.

This sequence joins TRBV7-8 and TRBJ1-1; 9 nucleotides match TRBD1. Trimming at V came to 5 bases and at J to 6 bases, leaving 13 bases not matched to a gene. From germline, CDR1 is SGHVS and CDR2 FQNEAQ. The CDR3 contains 16 residues. CDR3 DNA sequence: TGTGCCAGCAGCAGACCGGGACAGGGAAATTTAGCTGAAGCTTTCTTT. Its protein is CASSRPGQGNLAEAFF.

The table lists this clone with a count of one. The gene calls are TRBV7-8 and TRBJ1-2; 7 bases are a match to TRBD1. The CDR3 has 14 amino acids. V shed 5 bases, J shed 2 bases, and the junction held 5 bases outside the gene matches. Germline CDR1 is SGHVS and CDR2 is FQNEAQ. The CDR3 bases are TGTGCCAGCAGCGAGGGACAGCTGAACTATGGCTACACCTTC. Translation gives CASSEGQLNYGYTF. Variable domain in full (rest from reference TRBV7-8 and TRBJ1-2): GAGVSQSPRYKVAKRGQDVALRCDPISGHVSLFWYQQALGQGPEFLTYFQNEAQLDKSGLPSDRFFAERPEGSVSTLKIQRTQQEDSAVYLCASSEGQLNYGYTFGSGTRLTVV.